One sample yielded the 20 T cell receptor beta chains listed below, sequenced in a study of response to subunit inactivated influenza vaccine. MiXCR, run by TCRdb on the RT-PCR reads, gives a single entry per CDR3 protein. The repertoire holds some 500,000 distinct CDR3 sequences, approximately 15% seen once, with less than 4% in the top ten. This specimen consisted of CD4+ T cells sorted from PBMCs, obtained 23 months after vaccination. Every receptor here comes from a man aged 50 to 75 who received an inactivated influenza vaccine.

This clonotype was picked up many times. This rearrangement joins TRBV4-2 to TRBJ1-4, with D tentatively TRBD1 (5 bases). V was trimmed by 0 bases and J by 0 bases, leaving 8 bases between them. CDR1 is LGHNA, CDR2 YNFKEQ, per germline. The CDR3 runs to 16 residues. CDR3 in DNA: TGTGCCAGCAGCCAAGATCAGGGTTCAACTAATGAAAAACTGTTTTTT. Translation gives CASSQDQGSTNEKLFF.

This clonotype was seen more than once but under ten times. The rearrangement joins TRBV28 to TRBJ2-3; 11 bases line up with TRBD2. Germline V lookup: CDR1 MDHEN, CDR2 SYDVKM. The CDR3 has 15 residues. J was trimmed by 8 bases and V by 3 bases; bases with no gene match: 7. CDR3 in DNA: TGTGCCAGCAGTTTTAGCGGGAGGGCCCTGGGTACGCAGTATTTT. Its protein is CASSFSGRALGTQYF.

This clonotype has more than one count but fewer than ten. The gene calls are TRBV4-2 and TRBJ1-1; 8 bases map to TRBD1. Germline lookup yields CDR1 LGHNA and CDR2 YNFKEQ. V was pared by 5 bases and J by 4 bases, with 9 bases of the junction left unmatched. The CDR3 contains 15 residues. CDR3 amino acids: CASSKGIQGVTEAFF. The CDR3 DNA reads TGTGCCAGCAGCAAAGGAATACAGGGGGTCACTGAAGCTTTCTTT.

This clonotype was seen more than once but under ten times. The chain is built from TRBV6-5 and TRBJ1-1, with 7 bases matching TRBD1. V lost 2 bases and J lost 4; bases outside the gene matches: 4. From germline, CDR1 is MNHEY and CDR2 SVGAGI. The CDR3 is made up of 14 amino acids. The CDR3 loop is CASSYDRVSTEAFF. The CDR3 bases are TGTGCCAGCAGTTACGACAGGGTGAGCACTGAAGCTTTCTTT.

This clonotype has more than one count but fewer than ten. The chain links TRBV28 to TRBJ2-5, with D possibly matching TRBD1 (6 bases). Between the trimmed V and J ends, which lost 9 bases and 5 bases, there was a span of 10 bases. From germline, CDR1 is MDHEN and CDR2 SYDVKM. The CDR3 spans 11 residues. The CDR3 protein is CASGQMETQYF. DNA of the CDR3: TGTGCCAGTGGACAGATGGAGACCCAGTACTTC.

The chain uses TRBV6-1 and TRBJ2-1, with D maybe TRBD2 (6 bases). Germline V gives CDR1 MNHNS, CDR2 SASEGT. The CDR3 length is 13 residues. V dropped 1 base and J dropped 8 bases, with 9 bases sitting between them. CDR3 nucleotides: TGTGCCAGCAGTGAAGTGTGGGAGGATGAGCAGTTCTTC. It codes for CASSEVWEDEQFF.

The chain combines TRBV15 with TRBJ2-2; 13 bases align to TRBD2. Looked up from germline, CDR1 is LNHNV and CDR2 is YYDKDF (reference sequence). The trim removed 3 bases at V and 4 bases at J, leaving 8 bases unmatched. The CDR3 extends over 18 amino acids. CDR3 residues: CATSRLGLAGSSTGELFF. In DNA, the CDR3 is TGTGCCACCAGCAGGCTGGGACTAGCGGGATCAAGCACCGGGGAGCTGTTTTTT.

This clonotype appeared a few times. The V call is TRBV18, the J call TRBJ1-4; D might be TRBD1 (5 bases). Germline V CDR1 and CDR2: KGHSH, LQKENI. The V gene lost 4 bases and the J gene lost 7 bases, with 16 bases spanning the gap. The CDR3 has 15 residues. The CDR3 here is CASSRGDLRSEKLFF. The CDR3 nucleotides read TGTGCCAGCTCACGGGGGGACTTAAGGTCTGAAAAACTGTTTTTT.

This clonotype was seen only a few times. The chain employs TRBV9 and TRBJ2-5; tentatively, D is TRBD2 (5 bases). Germline values: CDR1 SGDLS, CDR2 YYNGEE. V lost 4 bases and J lost 2, with 15 bases in between. This CDR3 comprises 15 residues. This chain's CDR3 is CASSPGVAQQETQYF. CDR3 in DNA: TGTGCCAGCAGCCCTGGGGTAGCGCAACAAGAGACCCAGTACTTC.

This clonotype was detected only a few times. The chain uses TRBV6-1 and TRBJ1-1; a possible D gene is TRBD1 (6 bases). This CDR3 is 17 amino acids long. V was pared by 6 bases and J by 1 base, with 21 bases between. Germline CDR1 is MNHNS and CDR2 is SASEGT. The CDR3 DNA reads as TGTGCCAGCAGCTCTACCCGGGGCCAGGGGCGGAACACTGAAGCTTTCTTT. Protein sequence: CASSSTRGQGRNTEAFF.

CDR3 nucleotides: TGTGCCAGCAGCTTTGCTGGGAGCCCCACCGGGGAGCTGTTTTTT. Protein sequence: CASSFAGSPTGELFF. The J gene is TRBJ2-2, the V gene TRBV5-4, with D possibly matching TRBD2 (5 bases). CDR3 length equals 15 residues. Per the germline V gene, CDR1 is SGHNT and CDR2 is YYREEE (reference sequence). With 2 bases removed from V and 4 bases from J, the gap between germline ends came to 12 bases.

This clonotype has a handful of counts. The chain combines TRBV6-2 or TRBV6-3 with TRBJ2-7; TRBD1 matches 7 bases. Germline V gene lookup returns CDR1 MNHEY and CDR2 SVGEGT. The CDR3 extends over 15 amino acids. With 6 bases clipped from V and 0 bases from J, the junction kept 8 bases outside the gene matches. Here the CDR3 reads CASSPRTGFSYEQYF. The CDR3 coding sequence is TGTGCCAGCAGCCCCAGGACAGGCTTCTCCTACGAGCAGTACTTC.

J is TRBJ2-7 and V is TRBV24-1; TRBD1 matches at 8 bases. CDR1 KGHDR and CDR2 SFDVKD come from the germline V gene. The CDR3 sequence is 13 residues long. J was trimmed by 5 bases and V by 7 bases; bases with no gene match: 6. The CDR3 nucleotides are TGTGCCACCAGATCGACACAGGGGGACGAGCAGTACTTC. Translating it yields CATRSTQGDEQYF.

This clonotype appeared a few times. The J gene is TRBJ2-1, the V gene TRBV5-6; D is undetermined. Germline V gives CDR1 SGHDT, CDR2 YYEEEE. This CDR3 has 16 amino acids. Trimming took off 9 bases at V and 7 bases at J, with 26 bases between the two ends. CDR3 sequence: CATGKYRADLWNEQFF. The CDR3 nucleotides read TGTGCCACCGGAAAGTACCGGGCAGACCTCTGGAATGAGCAGTTCTTC.

This clonotype was observed a few times. The chain uses TRBV20-1 and TRBJ1-1; D possibly corresponds to TRBD1 (6 bases). The V gene lost 5 bases and the J gene lost 5 bases, with 18 bases spanning the gap. CDR1 is DFQATT and CDR2 is SNEGSKA in the germline V gene (reference sequence). This CDR3 has 14 residues. The CDR3 DNA reads as TGCAGTGCTGGAGCCGGGGGGCCGGTAACTGAAGCTTTCTTT. Protein: CSAGAGGPVTEAFF.

The rearrangement joins TRBV4-3 to TRBJ1-2; D unclear. The CDR3 length is 13 residues. V lost 0 bases, J lost 8 bases, and 10 bases lay in between. Germline V lookup: CDR1 LGHNA, CDR2 YSLEER. The CDR3 nucleotides are TGCGCCAGCAGCCAAGATAACATGGCAGGCTACACCTTC. It is translated as CASSQDNMAGYTF.

This clonotype was detected a few times. The V call is TRBV5-5, the J call TRBJ2-3, with 7 bases matching TRBD2. CDR1 and CDR2 from the germline V gene are SGHKS and YYEKEE (reference sequence). The trim removed 3 bases at V and 0 bases at J, leaving 7 bases unmatched. The CDR3 is 16 residues long. DNA for the CDR3: TGTGCCAGCAGCTCTCAACTAGCGCTGAGCACAGATACGCAGTATTTT. This translates into CASSSQLALSTDTQYF.

This clonotype was seen only a few times. This chain links TRBV7-9 with TRBJ2-7; a weak D match, TRBD1 (6 bases). Germline CDR1 reads SEHNR; CDR2 reads FQNEAQ (reference sequence). V dropped 7 bases and J dropped 2 bases, with 21 bases sitting between them. The CDR3 covers 16 residues. CDR3 coding DNA: TGTGCCAGCACCGATTACCCAGGGGCTATAGCCTACGAGCAGTACTTC. The encoded protein is CASTDYPGAIAYEQYF. The whole variable domain, filled in from reference TRBV7-9 and TRBJ2-7, reads DTGVSQNPRHKITKRGQNVTFRCDPISEHNRLYWYRQTLGQGPEFLTYFQNEAQLEKSRLLSDRFSAERPKGSFSTLEIQRTEQGDSAMYLCASTDYPGAIAYEQYFGPGTRLTVT.

Remarks on this clonotype: The germline gene is not matched at one end of the junction; a read error may be the cause. The chain couples TRBV7-3 to TRBJ2-5; 11 bases are a match to TRBD2. Germline assignment: CDR1 SGHTA and CDR2 FQGTGA. This CDR3 contains 14 residues. The DNA of the CDR3 is TGCGCCAGCAGTCCGGGACTAGCGGTTGAGACCCAGTACTTC. Translating gives CASSPGLAVETQYF. Based on the CDR3 plus reference TRBV7-3 and TRBJ2-5, the full variable domain is GAGVSQTPSNKVTEKGKYVELRCDPISGHTALYWYRQSLGQGPEFLIYFQGTGAADDSGLPNDRFFAVRPEGSVSTLKIQRTERGDSAVYLCASSPGLAVETQYFGPGTRLLVL.

This clonotype has a handful of counts. The gene calls are TRBV10-3 and TRBJ2-5; tentative D call: TRBD1 (6 bases). Trimming removed 5 bases from V and 2 bases from J, with 9 bases in between. CDR3 length: 13 residues. The germline V gene encodes CDR1 ENHRY and CDR2 SYGVKD. The CDR3 loop is CAISKTGQETQYF. In DNA, the CDR3 is TGTGCCATCAGTAAGACAGGACAAGAGACCCAGTACTTC.